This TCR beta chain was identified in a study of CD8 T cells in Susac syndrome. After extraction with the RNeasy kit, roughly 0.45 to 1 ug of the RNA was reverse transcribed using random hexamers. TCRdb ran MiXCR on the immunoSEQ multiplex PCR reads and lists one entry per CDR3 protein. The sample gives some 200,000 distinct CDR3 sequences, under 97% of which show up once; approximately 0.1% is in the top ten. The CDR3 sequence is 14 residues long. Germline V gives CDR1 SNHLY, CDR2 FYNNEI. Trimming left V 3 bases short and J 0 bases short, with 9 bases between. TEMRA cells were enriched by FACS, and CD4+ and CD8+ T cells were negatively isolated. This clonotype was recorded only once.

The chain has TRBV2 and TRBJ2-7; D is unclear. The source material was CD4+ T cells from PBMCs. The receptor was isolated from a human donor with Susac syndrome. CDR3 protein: CASSEGSGSYEQYF. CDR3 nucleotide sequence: TGTGCCAGCAGTGAGGGATCGGGCTCCTACGAGCAGTACTTC.